This paragraph reports one TCR beta chain. The authors' processing: Estimated nucleated cell counts came from reference gene primer amplification. Produced via immunoSEQ multiplex PCR; TCRdb's table is partial and in-frame only. V, J and clone size reflect that table, while D and trimming were determined from the DNA. This sample yields some 230,000 clones, of which 83% are seen a single time; roughly 7.4% belongs to the top ten. The data stem from a study of blood T cell repertoires in COVID-19. Across the whole study: From the United States, Italy and Spain came samples of acute and convalescent COVID-19. Nucleic acid was either cDNA or gDNA, and it came from T cells, B-cell-depleted T cells, or PBMCs.

Germline V gene lookup returns CDR1 MNHEY and CDR2 SVGEGT. The CDR3 is 16 amino acids. Unmatched junction bases numbered 8, after V lost 0 bases and J lost 6 bases. This chain connects TRBV6-2 or TRBV6-3 to TRBJ2-1, with TRBD2 identical over 7 bases. The sample was peripheral blood. The receptor comes from a woman aged 45-59 years with acute or convalescent COVID-19. The CDR3: CASSYSNGGGRNEQFF. In DNA form, the CDR3 reads TGTGCCAGCAGTTACTCGAATGGCGGGGGACGCAATGAGCAGTTCTTC.